This TCR beta chain stems from a study of cytomegalovirus exposure and HLA in healthy donors. The PCR was carried out with 60 Vbeta primers and 13 Jbeta primers. Repertoires were generated with immunoSEQ multiplex PCR, while TCRdb's copy carries only in-frame clones and drops some. The table has 250,000 or so clones, about 90% seen once; the top ten hold around 1.7%. Concerning this clone itself: The antigen is undetermined.

Germline CDR1 is SGHDT and CDR2 is YYEEEE. Trimming cost V 0 bases and J 0 bases, with 15 bases left between them. CDR3 length: 17 residues. Whole-study results and caveats: When presence/absence was analysed, sequencing depth was taken to be roughly uniform across donors. TCR beta chain V- and J-gene trimming was linked, in a later analysis, to a missense variant in DCLRE1C.

This receptor was taken from a girl aged 2-10 years in good health and CMV-seronegative. The chain employs TRBV5-6 and TRBJ1-1; D possibly corresponds to TRBD1 (5 bases). The sequenced sample was PBMCs. CDR3 coding DNA: TGTGCCAGCAGCTTGGCAGGGTTTCCGAGTTTGAACACTGAAGCTTTCTTT. Translated, it gives CASSLAGFPSLNTEAFF.